What follows describes a single TCR beta chain. The data belong to a study of blood T cell repertoires in COVID-19. Study background: Specimens from acute and convalescent COVID-19 originated in the United States, Italy and Spain.

Original data processing: Amplified reference gene primers provided the basis for estimating nucleated cell counts. Profiled with immunoSEQ multiplex PCR; TCRdb holds only in-frame clones, not every one. V, J and clone size were drawn from that table, and D and trimming were deduced from the DNA. The sample holds 210,000 or so clones; approximately 80% are singletons and the top ten take around 4.5%. CDR1 is SNHLY and CDR2 is FYNNEI in the germline V gene. CDR3 length: 14 residues. Deletions cut 0 bases from V and 6 bases from J, with 11 bases between. The TCR was taken from a man younger than 45 with acute COVID-19. The chain has TRBV2 and TRBJ1-2; D is unclear. The sequencing sample was made of PBMCs or T cells enriched from blood (not recorded which). CDR3 protein: CASSEARNMDGYTF. The CDR3 bases are TGTGCCAGCAGTGAAGCCCGCAACATGGATGGCTACACCTTC.